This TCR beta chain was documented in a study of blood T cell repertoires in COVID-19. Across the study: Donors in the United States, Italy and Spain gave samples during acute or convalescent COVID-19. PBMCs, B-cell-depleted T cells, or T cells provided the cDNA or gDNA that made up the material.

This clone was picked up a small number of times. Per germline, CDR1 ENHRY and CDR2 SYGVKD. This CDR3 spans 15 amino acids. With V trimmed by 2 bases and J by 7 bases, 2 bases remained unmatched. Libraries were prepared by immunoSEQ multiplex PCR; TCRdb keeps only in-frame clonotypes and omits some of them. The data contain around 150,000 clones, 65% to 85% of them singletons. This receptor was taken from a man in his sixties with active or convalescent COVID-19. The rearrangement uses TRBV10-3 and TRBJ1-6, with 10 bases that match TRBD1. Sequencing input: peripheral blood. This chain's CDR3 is CAISEAGQGNSPLHF. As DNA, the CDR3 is TGTGCCATCAGTGAGGCGGGACAGGGGAATTCACCCCTCCACTTT.